What follows describes a single TCR beta chain. Only in-frame clones appear in the TCRdb table, and some are missing; sequencing was by immunoSEQ multiplex PCR. Of roughly 80,000 clones listed, about 90% are singletons. The V and J ends lost 3 bases and 1 base, in that order; junction bases with no gene match: 2. CDR3 length equals 18 residues. Looked up from germline, CDR1 is SGHVS and CDR2 is FQNEAQ. This specimen comes from a study of T cell changes during pregnancy in multiple sclerosis. The receptor was derived from a female donor with multiple sclerosis, enrolled in a pregnancy study. This specimen was peripheral blood, taken before pregnancy. J is TRBJ2-6 and V is TRBV7-8, with 14 bases fitting TRBD2. CDR3 in amino acids: CASSFGTSGSSGANVLTF. The CDR3 nucleotides read TGTGCCAGCAGCTTTGGGACTAGCGGGAGTTCTGGGGCCAACGTCCTGACTTTC.